Listed here are 8 T cell receptor beta chains from one sample, sequenced in a study of blood T cell repertoires in COVID-19. Clones were read by immunoSEQ multiplex PCR, and TCRdb kept only the in-frame ones, dropping some. This table holds approximately 56,000 clones, about four fifths found once. The sample comprised peripheral blood. Receptors originate from a man between 65 and 85 years old with active COVID-19.

The chain links TRBV7-3 to TRBJ2-2; the D is unclear. The CDR3 consists of 16 residues. Trimming took off 1 base at V and 0 bases at J, with 9 bases between the two ends. The germline V gene has CDR1 SGHTA and CDR2 FQGTGA. The CDR3: CASSLMGRANTGELFF. DNA of the CDR3: TGTGCCAGCAGCTTAATGGGCAGAGCGAACACCGGGGAGCTGTTTTTT.

The chain joins TRBV6-2 or TRBV6-3 to TRBJ1-5; the D gene is possibly TRBD1 (6 bases). From germline, CDR1 is MNHEY and CDR2 SVGEGT. V lost 2 bases and J lost 6, with 17 bases in between. The CDR3 spans 16 residues. The CDR3 DNA reads as TGTGCCAGCAGTTACCGGGTGGGGGGGGCTCCTCAGCCCCAGCATTTT. Amino acid sequence: CASSYRVGGAPQPQHF.

The chain uses TRBV5-4 and TRBJ1-2; D possibly corresponds to TRBD1 (6 bases). Germline V gene data show CDR1 as SGHNT and CDR2 as YYREEE (reference sequence). Trimming stripped 6 bases from V and 8 bases from J, with 17 bases between. The CDR3 runs to 13 residues. Here the CDR3 DNA reads TGTGCCAGCACCCCCGACAGGTCAGCCGGCTACACCTTC. Protein: CASTPDRSAGYTF.

The V call is TRBV4-2, the J call TRBJ1-1, with a weak D call TRBD1 (6 bases). There are 15 residues in the CDR3. Per the germline V gene, CDR1 is LGHNA and CDR2 is YNFKEQ. V lost 0 bases, J lost 1 base, and 9 bases lay in between. CDR3 sequence reads: CASSQEDRQNTEAFF. The DNA of the CDR3 is TGTGCCAGCAGCCAAGAAGACAGGCAGAACACTGAAGCTTTCTTT.

The chain joins TRBV4-3 to TRBJ2-4; 9 positions agree with TRBD1. The germline CDR1 and CDR2 sequences are LGHNA and YSLEER. This CDR3 contains 16 residues. With V trimmed by 3 bases and J by 5 bases, 8 bases remained unmatched. CDR3 nucleotide sequence: TGCGCCAGCAGCCAGCAGACAGGGGGAGGCCAAAACATTCAGTACTTC. Translated, it gives CASSQQTGGGQNIQYF.

The genes are TRBV12-5 and TRBJ2-1; TRBD2 might be the D (5 bases). This CDR3 contains 14 residues. CDR1 is LGHNT, CDR2 FRNRAP, per germline. Between the trimmed V and J ends, which lost 6 bases and 5 bases, there was a span of 14 bases. CDR3 in DNA: TGTGCTAGTGGCCCCGGGATGGGGAACAATGAGCAGTTCTTC. Residues: CASGPGMGNNEQFF.

The CDR3, as DNA: TGTGCCAGCAGCTTGGGCATCGGAAACACCATATATTTT. As protein: CASSLGIGNTIYF. The chain uses TRBV11-3 and TRBJ1-3, with D uncertain. The CDR3 is 13 amino acids. The ends were cut back, 3 bases at V and 4 bases at J, with 7 bases in the middle. From germline, CDR1 is SGHNT and CDR2 YENEEA.

This clone was detected only once. This rearrangement joins TRBV7-2 to TRBJ2-3; weak D call: TRBD2 (6 bases). Trimming shortened V by 4 bases and J by 6 bases, and 23 bases separated the two germline ends. The germline CDR1 and CDR2 sequences are SGHTA and FQGNSA. CDR3 length equals 17 residues. The DNA of the CDR3 is TGTGCCAGCAGCTCCATTACGGGACTCCAAGCAGGGGATACGCAGTATTTT. Translation: CASSSITGLQAGDTQYF.